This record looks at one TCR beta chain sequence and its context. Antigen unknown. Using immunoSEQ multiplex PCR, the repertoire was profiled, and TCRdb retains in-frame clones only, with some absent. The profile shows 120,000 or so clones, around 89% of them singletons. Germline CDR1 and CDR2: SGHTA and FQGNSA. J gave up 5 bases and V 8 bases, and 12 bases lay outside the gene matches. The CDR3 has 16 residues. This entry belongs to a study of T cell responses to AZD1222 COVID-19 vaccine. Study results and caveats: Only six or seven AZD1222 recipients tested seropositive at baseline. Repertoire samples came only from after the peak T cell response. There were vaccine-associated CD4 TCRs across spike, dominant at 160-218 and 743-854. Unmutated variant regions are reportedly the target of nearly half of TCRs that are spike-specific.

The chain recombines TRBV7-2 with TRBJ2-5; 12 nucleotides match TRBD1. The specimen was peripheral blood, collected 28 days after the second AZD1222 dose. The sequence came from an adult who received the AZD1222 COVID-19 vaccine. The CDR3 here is CASVRQGTGGSETQYF. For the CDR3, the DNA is TGTGCCAGCGTACGGCAAGGGACAGGGGGCAGTGAGACCCAGTACTTC. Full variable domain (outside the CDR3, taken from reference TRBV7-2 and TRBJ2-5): GAGVSQSPSNKVTEKGKDVELRCDPISGHTALYWYRQSLGQGLEFLIYFQGNSAPDKSGLPSDRFSAERTGGSVSTLTIQRTQQEDSAVYLCASVRQGTGGSETQYFGPGTRLLVL.